These 29 T cell receptor beta chains came from one sample sequenced in a study of breast tumors, draining lymph nodes, adjacent tissues. MiXCR, run by TCRdb on the multiplex PCR reads, gives a single entry per CDR3 protein. Here the sample spans more than 100,000 distinct CDR3 sequences, under 25% being singletons. Axillary draining lymph nodes of breast cancer patients supplied the node samples. The sample consisted of axillary lymph node tissue. The origin of the receptors is a female donor with breast cancer. Some clones in this sample may be carry-over from other donors' samples.

In regard to this clonotype: Given a much more abundant clone one base away, this may be a read error. The conserved closing phenylalanine or tryptophan is absent in this CDR3, likely reflecting a read error. This chain links TRBV7-9 with TRBJ2-5; no clear D. The CDR3 loop spans 15 amino acids. The germline CDR1 and CDR2 sequences are SEHNR and FQNEAQ (reference sequence). The germline V and J ends were trimmed by 4 bases and 5 bases, with 17 bases remaining between them. CDR3 residues: CASSSGVMGSETQYS. The CDR3 DNA reads as TGTGCCAGCAGCTCAGGAGTAATGGGGTCGGAGACCCAGTACTCC.

The chain uses TRBV6-2 or TRBV6-3 and TRBJ1-5, with D tentatively TRBD1 (5 bases). Deletions cut 8 bases from V and 4 bases from J, with 12 bases between. This CDR3 spans 13 amino acids. Looked up from germline, CDR1 is MNHEY and CDR2 is SVGEGT. As DNA, the CDR3 is TGTGCCAGCCAAGACGGGGGGAATCAGCCCCAGCATTTT. It translates to CASQDGGNQPQHF.

V is TRBV20-1 and J is TRBJ1-5, with no clear D. Trimming stripped 3 bases from V and 0 bases from J, with 18 bases between. Germline values: CDR1 DFQATT, CDR2 SNEGSKA (reference sequence). The CDR3 totals 17 residues. CDR3 sequence (DNA): TGCAGTGCTAGCAATGCGGGAATGGGTTGTAGCAATCAGCCCCAGCATTTT. It encodes CSASNAGMGCSNQPQHF.

This clonotype occurred many times. The CDR3 DNA is TGTGCCAGCAGCCAAGACCCGGGACGGCTTGGCGAGACCCAGTACTTC. Residues: CASSQDPGRLGETQYF. This chain connects TRBV4-2 to TRBJ2-5; D may correspond to TRBD1 or TRBD2 (5 bases each). The CDR3 is 16 residues long. Trimming pared 0 bases from V and 5 bases from J, leaving 16 bases between. Germline-derived CDR1 and CDR2 are LGHNA and YNFKEQ.

This clonotype was seen repeatedly, ten times or more. The chain joins TRBV5-6 to TRBJ2-7, with D possibly called TRBD1 or TRBD2 (5 bases each). Germline V CDR1 and CDR2: SGHDT, YYEEEE. The length of the CDR3 is 11 residues. With 3 bases removed from V and 6 bases from J, the gap between germline ends came to 7 bases. CDR3 in DNA: TGTGCCAGCAGCTACGGGGCCGAGCAGTACTTC. Its protein product is CASSYGAEQYF.

This clonotype showed up many times. The chain has TRBV4-3 and TRBJ1-6; D perhaps matches TRBD1 (5 bases). Germline assignment: CDR1 LGHNA and CDR2 YSLEER. V lost 4 bases and J lost 7, with 11 bases in between. This CDR3 is built from 14 residues. The CDR3 reads CASSRDRRNSPLHF. The CDR3 nucleotides read TGCGCCAGCAGCCGGGACCGGCGGAATTCACCCCTCCACTTT.

This clonotype was recorded many times. The rearrangement uses TRBV12-3 or TRBV12-4 and TRBJ1-4; 8 bases line up with TRBD1. V dropped 5 bases and J dropped 6; count of bases not matched to a gene: 5. CDR3 length: 14 residues. The CDR3 region has the DNA TGTGCCAGCAGTCCTCGACAGGGGTATGAAAAACTGTTTTTT. Translation gives CASSPRQGYEKLFF.

In its sample, this clonotype was seen many times. This chain links TRBV11-3 with TRBJ1-3; D uncertain. The germline CDR1 and CDR2 sequences are SGHNT and YENEEA. The CDR3 length is 17 residues. V lost 5 bases and J 0 bases, leaving 17 bases between the germline ends. CDR3 coding DNA: TGTGCCAGCAGCCAGGTACTCCGGAGATACTCTGGAAACACCATATATTTT. It translates to CASSQVLRRYSGNTIYF.

On this clonotype: This could be a read error, since a much larger clone is one nucleotide away. The chain recombines TRBV20-1 with TRBJ2-1; weak D call: TRBD2 (6 bases). CDR1 DFQATT and CDR2 SNEGSKA come from the germline V gene (reference sequence). The CDR3 is 11 amino acids. The CDR3 nucleotides read TGCAGTGCTAGGGGGAGGAATGAGCGGTTCTTC. Translated: CSARGRNERFF.

This clonotype was recorded a few times. The V call is TRBV28, the J call TRBJ1-5; TRBD1 agrees at 9 bases. The germline V gene encodes CDR1 MDHEN and CDR2 SYDVKM. J gave up 7 bases and V 6 bases, and 10 bases lay outside the gene matches. CDR3 size: 15 residues. CDR3 protein: CASSRSGQGNQPQHF. The CDR3 DNA reads TGTGCCAGCAGCCGTTCGGGACAGGGAAACCAGCCCCAGCATTTT.

With regard to this clonotype: Given a much more abundant clone one base away, this may be a read error. The chain combines TRBV12-3 or TRBV12-4 with TRBJ2-2; D is perhaps TRBD2 (6 bases). CDR3 length: 14 residues. CDR3 residues: CASSPVVASGGLFF. CDR3 nucleotide sequence: TGTGCCAGCAGTCCCGTCGTGGCCTCCGGGGGGCTGTTTTTT.

This clonotype was observed many times. The rearrangement joins TRBV14 to TRBJ1-4, with a weak D call TRBD1 (6 bases). The CDR3 consists of 14 residues. Germline V gives CDR1 SGHDN, CDR2 FVKESK. Deletions cut 1 base from V and 7 bases from J, with 10 bases between. The CDR3, as DNA: TGTGCCAGCAGCCAAGTGCAGGGGAGTGAAAAACTGTTTTTT. Translated: CASSQVQGSEKLFF.

This clonotype was counted a few times. The chain combines TRBV20-1 with TRBJ2-1, with D perhaps being TRBD1 or TRBD2 (7 bases each). This CDR3 is built from 12 residues. CDR1 and CDR2 (germline): DFQATT, SNEGSKA (reference sequence). The germline V and J ends were trimmed by 3 bases and 10 bases, with 13 bases remaining between them. The CDR3 DNA sequence: TGCAGTGCTAGGGGAGGGGGCGGGGAGCAGTTCTTC. Translated, it gives CSARGGGGEQFF.

This clonotype was picked up many times. This chain uses TRBV6-6 with TRBJ2-7; D possibly corresponds to TRBD1 (5 bases). The CDR3 extends over 13 amino acids. Germline V gives CDR1 MNHNY, CDR2 SVGAGI (reference sequence). The V end lost 3 bases, the J end lost 6 bases, and 12 bases lay between the germline ends. The CDR3: CASSYLPGSEQYF. The CDR3 DNA is TGTGCCAGCAGTTATTTGCCAGGGTCCGAGCAGTACTTC.

The chain links TRBV27 to TRBJ2-1; D uncertain. The germline V gene has CDR1 MNHEY and CDR2 SMNVEV (reference sequence). The V gene lost 2 bases and the J gene lost 4 bases, with 12 bases spanning the gap. The CDR3 loop spans 15 amino acids. CDR3 amino acids: CASSLTWQSYNEQFF. Here the CDR3 DNA reads TGTGCCAGCAGTTTAACCTGGCAGTCTTACAATGAGCAGTTCTTC.

The chain uses TRBV5-5 and TRBJ2-5, with 8 bases aligning to TRBD1. CDR1 is SGHKS, CDR2 YYEKEE, per germline (reference sequence). V shed 0 bases and J 1 base; nucleotides not matched to a gene: 8. The CDR3 runs to 17 residues. CDR3 region: CASSLGGLTGGQETQYF. For the CDR3, the DNA is TGTGCCAGCAGCTTGGGGGGTCTTACAGGGGGCCAAGAGACCCAGTACTTC.

The sample holds many counts of this clonotype. This chain connects TRBV25-1 to TRBJ2-7; either TRBD1 or TRBD2 may fit D (5 bases each). The germline CDR1 and CDR2 sequences are MGHDK and SYGVNS. V lost 1 base, J lost 2 bases, and 9 bases lay in between. The CDR3 totals 14 residues. CDR3 region: CASSESGAPYEQYF. CDR3 DNA sequence: TGTGCCAGCAGTGAATCCGGGGCGCCCTACGAGCAGTACTTC.

The table lists this clonotype with a few counts. The chain is built from TRBV5-6 and TRBJ2-2; 7 positions match TRBD1. V lost 6 bases to trimming and J lost 4 bases; unmatched junction nucleotides: 3. CDR1 and CDR2 (germline): SGHDT, YYEEEE. The CDR3 runs to 13 residues. CDR3 DNA sequence: TGTGCCAGCACCTACAGGGGCACCGGGGAGCTGTTTTTT. Protein: CASTYRGTGELFF.

This clonotype came up many times. The CDR3 DNA reads TGTGCCAGCTCTGTAAGGGACCAAGAGACCCAGTACTTC. Protein sequence: CASSVRDQETQYF. The chain combines TRBV18 with TRBJ2-5, with unresolved D. Trimming removed 6 bases at V and 0 bases at J, with 8 bases between. This CDR3 is built from 13 residues. Germline CDR1 reads KGHSH; CDR2 reads LQKENI.

Ten or more counts support this clonotype. The chain links TRBV12-3 or TRBV12-4 to TRBJ1-5; TRBD1 matches at 7 bases. This CDR3 contains 14 residues. J lost 10 bases, V lost 3 bases, and 9 bases had no gene match. CDR3 bases: TGTGCCAGCAGTTTTCGGGGACAGTTCTCTCCCCAGCATTTT. Encoded protein: CASSFRGQFSPQHF.

This clonotype has a count of ten or more. The genes are TRBV7-6 and TRBJ2-6, with 7 bases aligning to TRBD1. The germline V gene encodes CDR1 SGHVS and CDR2 FNYEAQ. Germline trimming cut 4 bases from V and 3 bases from J; bases unmatched to any gene: 0. The CDR3 runs 14 residues. Here the CDR3 DNA reads TGTGCCAGCAGCTCAGGGGGTGGGGCCAACGTCCTGACTTTC. Its translation is CASSSGGGANVLTF.

This clonotype was counted at least ten times. CDR3 nucleotides: TGTGCCATCAGTGAGTCCTCCGGGACAGCTGGCGAAGAGACCCAGTACTTC. Its protein product is CAISESSGTAGEETQYF. The chain couples TRBV10-3 to TRBJ2-5; 7 bases line up with TRBD1. Unmatched junction bases numbered 10, after V lost 0 bases and J lost 3 bases. The CDR3 runs to 17 residues. Germline values: CDR1 ENHRY, CDR2 SYGVKD.

There are many counts of this clonotype. The chain links TRBV7-8 to TRBJ2-7; 9 bases agree with TRBD1. The V and J ends lost 1 base and 5 bases, in that order; junction bases with no gene match: 3. The length of the CDR3 is 14 residues. The V gene's germline CDR1 is SGHVS and CDR2 FQNEAQ. The CDR3 loop is CASSLGDRVHEQYF. In DNA, the CDR3 is TGTGCCAGCAGCTTAGGGGACAGGGTCCACGAGCAGTACTTC.

In the case of this clonotype: Lacking the conserved final phenylalanine or tryptophan, this CDR3 likely reflects a read error. This chain links TRBV3-1 with TRBJ2-5; the D is unclear. The CDR3 covers 13 residues. Looked up from germline, CDR1 is LGHDT and CDR2 is YNNKEL (reference sequence). Trimming pared 3 bases from V and 4 bases from J, leaving 9 bases between. The CDR3 loop reads CASSHLSSETQYS. The CDR3 DNA is TGTGCCAGCAGCCATTTAAGTTCAGAGACCCAGTACTCC.

At least ten counts were recorded for this clonotype. V usage is TRBV12-3 or TRBV12-4 and J usage is TRBJ2-7; a weak D match, TRBD1 (6 bases). Trimming stripped 6 bases from V and 1 base from J, with 10 bases between. The CDR3 is 13 amino acids. The CDR3 sequence is CASSRGQSYEQYF. DNA of the CDR3: TGTGCCAGCAGCCGAGGACAGTCCTACGAGCAGTACTTC.

This clonotype is classed as large. V gene TRBV20-1 combines with J gene TRBJ2-5; 10 bases agree with TRBD1. Trimming cost V 6 bases and J 2 bases; bases outside gene matches: 6. Germline V CDR1 and CDR2: DFQATT, SNEGSKA (reference sequence). The CDR3 extends over 14 amino acids. The CDR3, as DNA: TGCAGTGCATGGGACAGGGGTGGGCAAGAGACCCAGTACTTC. Residues: CSAWDRGGQETQYF.

Notes on this clonotype: This may stem from a read error, because a much larger clone lies one nucleotide away. The chain links TRBV10-2 to TRBJ1-5; TRBD1 agrees at 7 bases. Germline CDR1 is WSHSY and CDR2 is SAAADI. The CDR3 length is 16 residues. DNA of the CDR3: TGCGCCGGCAGTGAGTCGATAAGGGGGCGGAATCAGCCCCAGCATTTT. It is translated as CAGSESIRGRNQPQHF.

This clonotype came up a few times. The V and J genes are TRBV28 and TRBJ2-7, with D possibly matching TRBD2 (5 bases). Germline-derived CDR1 and CDR2 are MDHEN and SYDVKM. The CDR3 contains 16 residues. The ends were cut back, 1 base at V and 6 bases at J, with 19 bases in the middle. Here the CDR3 reads CASSLLDGGLPVEQYF. The CDR3 nucleotides read TGTGCCAGCAGTTTATTGGATGGAGGCCTACCCGTCGAGCAGTACTTC.

Of note for this clonotype: Since a much larger clone is just one base distant, this may be a read error. V and J are TRBV10-3 and TRBJ2-6; 9 nucleotides agree with TRBD1. The CDR3 covers 17 residues. In germline, CDR1 is ENHRY, CDR2 SYGVKD. Trimming at V came to 6 bases and at J to 4 bases, leaving 10 bases not matched to a gene. CDR3 coding DNA: TGTGCCATCAGGACCGGGACAGGGACTGGGGGGGCCAACGTCCTGACTTTC. It translates to CAIRTGTGTGGANVLTF.